The 20 T cell receptor beta chains given below trace back to one sample, sequenced in a study of CD8 T cells in ankylosing spondylitis. TCRdb called the 5' RACE reads again in MiXCR, with one record for every CDR3 protein. The sample lists roughly 170,000 distinct CDR3 sequences, roughly 10% occurring once. Material for sequencing was blood, either unsorted or a sorted T cell fraction (not recorded which). Receptors were obtained from a female donor with ankylosing spondylitis or in good health (not recorded which).

This clonotype turned up a few times. This chain links TRBV7-9 with TRBJ2-5; a weak D match, TRBD2 (5 bases). The CDR3 loop spans 13 amino acids. V lost 7 bases to trimming and J lost 1 base, with 10 bases between them. The germline V gene encodes CDR1 SEHNR and CDR2 FQNEAQ (reference sequence). CDR3 in DNA: TGTGCCAGCACCCCGGACTCCCAAGAGACCCAGTACTTC. Amino acids: CASTPDSQETQYF.

The genes are TRBV29-1 and TRBJ2-7; D could derive from TRBD1 or TRBD2 (6 bases each). The germline V and J ends were trimmed by 7 bases and 7 bases, with 26 bases remaining between them. This CDR3 is 15 amino acids long. Germline-derived CDR1 and CDR2 are SQVTM and ANQGSEA. The DNA of the CDR3 is TGCAGCGCCCTAGGGGGGACACCCGAGGTAGGAGAGCAGTACTTC. Its translation is CSALGGTPEVGEQYF.

This clonotype was observed a few times. The chain joins TRBV30 to TRBJ2-1; TRBD1 agrees at 7 bases. Germline CDR1 is GTSNPN and CDR2 is SVGIG (reference sequence). The CDR3 extends over 16 amino acids. Trimming at V came to 2 bases and at J to 0 bases, leaving 7 bases not matched to a gene. CDR3 sequence reads: CAWSRAPGGSYNEQFF. DNA for the CDR3: TGTGCCTGGAGTCGGGCCCCAGGGGGCTCCTACAATGAGCAGTTCTTC. Full variable domain (outside the CDR3, taken from reference TRBV30 and TRBJ2-1): SQTIHQWPATLVQPVGSPLSLECTVEGTSNPNLYWYRQAAGRGLQLLFYSVGIGQISSEVPQNLSASRPQDRQFILSSKKLLLSDSGFYLCAWSRAPGGSYNEQFFGPGTRLTVL.

In this sample, this clonotype turned up many times. The chain employs TRBV12-5 and TRBJ2-3, with D possibly matching TRBD2 (5 bases). Germline V gene sequence: CDR1 LGHNT, CDR2 FRNRAP. The CDR3 is 16 amino acids. V lost 4 bases and J 2 bases, leaving 16 bases between the germline ends. CDR3 loop: CASGSLEVRVTDTQYF. CDR3 bases: TGTGCTAGTGGTTCCCTCGAGGTGAGGGTCACAGATACGCAGTATTTT.

This clonotype was counted ten times or more. The V gene is TRBV13, the J gene TRBJ1-1; D is unresolved. Germline V gene lookup returns CDR1 PRHDT and CDR2 FYEKMQ (reference sequence). V lost 4 bases to trimming and J lost 0 bases, with 9 bases between them. The CDR3 sequence is 14 residues long. The CDR3 spells CASSSGPMNTEAFF. The CDR3 coding sequence is TGTGCCAGCAGCTCCGGACCTATGAACACTGAAGCTTTCTTT.

This clonotype was seen ten or more times. The gene calls are TRBV24-1 and TRBJ2-1; 10 bases align to TRBD2. The CDR3 length is 15 residues. J gave up 5 bases and V 4 bases, and 4 bases lay outside the gene matches. Per the germline V gene, CDR1 is KGHDR and CDR2 is SFDVKD. The CDR3 nucleotides read TGTGCCACCAGTGACTGGACTAGCGGTGACAATGAGCAGTTCTTC. This translates into CATSDWTSGDNEQFF.

This clonotype was observed at least ten times. The chain couples TRBV7-9 to TRBJ2-1; either TRBD1 or TRBD2 may supply D (5 bases each). There are 17 residues in the CDR3. V was pared by 5 bases and J by 6 bases, with 23 bases between. From germline, CDR1 is SEHNR and CDR2 FQNEAQ (reference sequence). The CDR3 DNA follows: TGTGCCAGCAGCAATTATAATTCGGGACGGTATGGCAATGAGCAGTTCTTC. This gives the protein CASSNYNSGRYGNEQFF.

This clonotype was recorded a few times. The rearrangement uses TRBV7-9 and TRBJ2-7; 15 bases fit TRBD2. V shed 4 bases and J 3 bases; nucleotides not matched to a gene: 7. CDR1 and CDR2 (germline): SEHNR, FQNEAQ (reference sequence). The CDR3 runs to 17 residues. The CDR3 sequence is CASSWTSGRAASYEQYF. The CDR3 DNA is TGTGCCAGCAGCTGGACTAGCGGGAGGGCCGCGAGCTACGAGCAGTACTTC.

This clonotype showed up just a few times. The rearrangement links TRBV30 to TRBJ2-1, with 11 bases fitting TRBD2. The junction had 3 bases not matched to a gene; V was cut back by 2 bases and J by 3 bases. Germline CDR1 GTSNPN, CDR2 SVGIG (reference sequence). CDR3 length: 15 amino acids. CDR3 bases: TGTGCCTGGAGTACCGGGACTAGCGGCTACAATGAGCAGTTCTTC. Residues: CAWSTGTSGYNEQFF. The variable domain in full, completed from reference TRBV30 and TRBJ2-1, reads SQTIHQWPATLVQPVGSPLSLECTVEGTSNPNLYWYRQAAGRGLQLLFYSVGIGQISSEVPQNLSASRPQDRQFILSSKKLLLSDSGFYLCAWSTGTSGYNEQFFGPGTRLTVL.

There are a few counts of this clonotype. The chain links TRBV14 to TRBJ2-2, with 8 bases identical to TRBD1. The CDR3 has 16 amino acids. Per germline, CDR1 SGHDN and CDR2 FVKESK. Trimming at V came to 4 bases and at J to 6 bases, leaving 10 bases not matched to a gene. In nucleotides, the CDR3 is TGTGCCAGCAGCCTACCCGGGACAGGCAGTTCCGGGGAGCTGTTTTTT. This gives the protein CASSLPGTGSSGELFF.

This clonotype has at least ten counts. The chain employs TRBV7-6 and TRBJ2-1; 8 bases fit TRBD2. The CDR3 contains 16 residues. J was trimmed by 2 bases and V by 5 bases; bases with no gene match: 8. Per the germline V gene, CDR1 is SGHVS and CDR2 is FNYEAQ. CDR3 in DNA: TGTGCCAGCAGCCTTCTTAGCGGGGACGCCTACAATGAGCAGTTCTTC. It encodes CASSLLSGDAYNEQFF.

V gene TRBV20-1 combines with J gene TRBJ1-2; D not certain. The CDR3 has 13 residues. The germline V gene encodes CDR1 DFQATT and CDR2 SNEGSKA (reference sequence). V was clipped by 6 bases and J by 4 bases, with 15 bases between them. The CDR3: CSAPKHIGYGYTF. CDR3 sequence (DNA): TGCAGTGCCCCAAAGCACATCGGCTATGGCTACACCTTC.

This chain uses TRBV6-1 with TRBJ1-6; TRBD1 agrees at 8 bases. The CDR3 consists of 15 residues. Trimming took 2 bases from V and 7 from J; bases not matched to a gene: 4. Germline values: CDR1 MNHNS, CDR2 SASEGT. CDR3 DNA: TGTGCCAGCAGTGAATTGGACAGGGAAAATTCACCCCTCCACTTT. The encoded protein is CASSELDRENSPLHF.

This clonotype was counted a few times. CDR3 protein: CASGGGLAGLSSYEQYF. In nucleotides, the CDR3 is TGTGCCAGCGGCGGGGGCCTAGCGGGACTGAGCTCCTACGAGCAGTACTTC. This chain joins TRBV7-9 and TRBJ2-7; TRBD2 agrees at 9 bases. The trim removed 8 bases at V and 0 bases at J, leaving 14 bases unmatched. The CDR3 covers 17 residues. Germline CDR1 SEHNR, CDR2 FQNEAQ (reference sequence).

This chain uses TRBV5-6 with TRBJ1-1; the D gene is possibly TRBD1 (5 bases). The length of the CDR3 is 13 residues. Trimming left V 4 bases short and J 1 base short, with 8 bases between. CDR1 SGHDT and CDR2 YYEEEE come from the germline V gene. The CDR3 sequence is CASSITGNTEAFF. The CDR3 nucleotides are TGTGCCAGCAGCATCACAGGGAACACTGAAGCTTTCTTT.

In its sample, this clonotype was seen a few times. This chain joins TRBV9 and TRBJ2-5; TRBD1 matches at 9 bases. This CDR3 contains 13 residues. The germline gives CDR1 SGDLS, CDR2 YYNGEE. V dropped 5 bases and J dropped 5; count of bases not matched to a gene: 4. As DNA, the CDR3 is TGTGCCAGCAGTGACAGGGGGTCGGAGACCCAGTACTTC. Its protein product is CASSDRGSETQYF.

This clonotype came up a few times. The chain is built from TRBV4-1 and TRBJ2-1; 7 bases are a match to TRBD2. The V segment lost 1 base and the J segment 6 bases; nucleotides outside the gene matches: 6. In germline, CDR1 is MGHRA, CDR2 YSYEKL. This CDR3 comprises 15 residues. The CDR3 sequence is CASSQVAAGANEQFF. CDR3 DNA sequence: TGCGCCAGCAGCCAAGTGGCGGCGGGAGCCAATGAGCAGTTCTTC.

There are a few counts of this clonotype. J is TRBJ2-7 and V is TRBV5-6; no reliable D call. CDR1 and CDR2 (germline): SGHDT, YYEEEE. With 0 bases removed from V and 3 bases from J, the gap between germline ends came to 10 bases. The CDR3 covers 14 residues. The CDR3 protein is CASSLETSDYEQYF. CDR3 DNA: TGTGCCAGCAGCTTGGAGACGTCGGACTACGAGCAGTACTTC.

The chain couples TRBV4-3 to TRBJ2-3; TRBD2 aligns across 14 bases. This CDR3 has 17 amino acids. Germline CDR1 is LGHNA and CDR2 is YSLEER. J lost 3 bases, V lost 4 bases, and 6 bases had no gene match. The DNA of the CDR3 is TGCGCCAGCAGCCCTTCCGGGACTAGCGGGAGAACAGATACGCAGTATTTT. It yields the protein CASSPSGTSGRTDTQYF.

V usage is TRBV20-1 and J usage is TRBJ2-3; 7 bases line up with TRBD1. Germline CDR1 and CDR2: DFQATT and SNEGSKA (reference sequence). The CDR3 sequence is 13 residues long. V trimming: 3 bases; J trimming: 11 bases; junction bases outside the gene matches: 11. CDR3 protein: CSASPPEGAQQYF. CDR3 nucleotide sequence: TGCAGTGCTAGCCCCCCAGAGGGGGCCCAGCAGTATTTT.